The subject of this entry is one T cell receptor (beta chain). The clone's antigen remains unknown. No much larger clone is present one base from it, and per-base qualities are unavailable. The immunoSEQ Assay, a bias-controlled multiplex PCR, was used to amplify TCRbeta CDR3 regions from genomic DNA. The authors' pipeline ran thus. The number of nucleated cells in each sample was estimated by amplification of reference gene primers within the assay. Sequence reads were collapsed and filtered to measure the absolute abundance of every unique TCRbeta CDR3 rearrangement. For each sample, productive Simpson clonality was calculated as the square root of Simpson's diversity index across productive rearrangements. TCRdb mirrors the immuneACCESS table, restricted to in-frame sequences. Some clones are absent from its copies; in checked studies, under half trace to an unresolved V gene, and the reason for the others is unknown. The V and J calls and clone size are taken from that table; D and trimming were inferred from the DNA. The sample data list approximately 220,000 clones, and 80% to 90% of these were observed just once. Together, the top ten hold around 5% of the sample.

The collaborating institutions used their own protocols to collect whole blood in K2EDTA tubes. For TCRbeta analysis, collaborator samples were shipped as frozen whole blood, as isolated PBMCs, or as DNA extracted from either sample type. The data were taken from a study of blood T cell repertoires in COVID-19 (dated by TCRdb to between 2020 and 2021). Describing the broader study: Samples covering the acute and convalescent phases of COVID-19 were provided by collaborators in the United States, Italy and Spain. The material from the prospective study consisted of cDNA or gDNA derived from T cells, B-cell-depleted T cells, or PBMCs. Subjects who had been exposed to COVID-19, were actively infected with it, or had recovered from it provided the deeply sampled blood TCRbeta repertoires that made up the dataset. A freely available public database, intended as a resource for researchers studying the immune response to SARS-CoV-2, is where the repertoires were released. The samples were drawn from two sources: the first 160 participants of the ongoing ImmuneRACE study, and 1,000 to 1,500 subjects contributed by 6 global collaborators. The sample metadata nearly always contained a de-identified subject ID, COVID-19 status, age in years and sex. HLA class I and class II types, where available, came from metadata supplied by the sample provider rather than from assay-based typing.

The study at large found these results: How much clinical and demographic metadata was included differed by source and by participant, and the metadata was provided uncurated.

Specimen: peripheral blood. This receptor was identified in a woman in her 70s with acute or convalescent COVID-19.

The bases are TGTGCCAGCAGCTTAAACAGGGGGGTGGGTGAAGCTTTCTTT. It encodes CASSLNRGVGEAFF. The rearranged chain carries TRBV7-2 and TRBJ1-1; 8 bases in the junction line up with TRBD1. According to the germline V gene, CDR1 reads SGHTA and CDR2 reads FQGNSA. V has 2 bases trimmed and J has 7 bases trimmed; junction bases matching no gene number 6. The CDR3 spans 14 residues, from the cysteine through the phenylalanine. Only the CDR3 DNA is retained, 42 bases long and in frame from the first base.